A selection of T cell receptor beta chains follows, all from one sample in a study of lymphopenia after photon versus proton radiotherapy. Repertoires were generated with immunoSEQ multiplex PCR, while TCRdb's copy carries only in-frame clones and drops some. This sample has roughly 35,000 clones, with about 85% found just once. The sample in question was peripheral blood, obtained from a patient treated with photon-based radiotherapy. All receptors come from a man aged 50 to 59 with gastric cancer. The conserved cysteine and the conserved F or W are not part of the CDR3 here.

j_call v_call cdr3_aa
TRBJ2-3 TRBV7-3 ASSFRGGSTDTQY
TRBJ1-2 TRBV28 ASRRPRVARYGYT
TRBJ2-5 TRBV9 ASSSRQGQETQY
TRBJ2-7 TRBV7-8 ASSLAGGSREQY
- TRBV7-9 ASSLGLAYEQY
TRBJ1-2 TRBV5-6 ASSLDLRGSGYT
TRBJ2-1 TRBV19 ASSIGATYNEQF
TRBJ2-3 TRBV18 ASSPPGLAGGGGVTDTQY
TRBJ2-7 TRBV18 ASSPLSGNPNEQY
TRBJ2-7 TRBV7-2 ASSLFVGGSYEQY
TRBJ2-3 TRBV5-4 ASSTSLDTQY
- TRBV18 ASSPSLDFPYEQY
TRBJ2-7 TRBV9 ASSMTTGEQY
TRBJ1-1 TRBV7-2 ASSERERTEAF
TRBJ2-1 TRBV30 ASGEGNEQF
TRBJ1-4 TRBV5-4 ASSLGTADNEKLF
TRBJ1-2 TRBV11-2 ASSLGPGSYGYT
TRBJ1-5 TRBV6-5 ASSRDRGPAAQH